A single sample gave rise to the 2 T cell receptor beta chains below, sequenced in a study of identical twins. MiXCR, run by TCRdb on the 5' RACE reads, gives a single entry per CDR3 protein. The data contain approximately 230,000 distinct CDR3 sequences, under 8.5% of them seen just once; the ten biggest clones take up about 15%. The data were also submitted as part of a second study, on T cells expressing NK-cell markers.

Sequencing used CD8+ T cells sorted from blood. These receptor sequences come from a woman aged 18-30 years in good health.

Sample share makes this clonotype medium-sized (0.01 to 0.1%). The CDR3, as DNA: TGTGCCAGCACCGAGGGCCATGCCAGCGGGGAGCTGTTTTTT. This translates into CASTEGHASGELFF. V is TRBV6-5 and J is TRBJ2-2; possible D gene TRBD2, 5 bases. The germline V gene has CDR1 MNHEY and CDR2 SVGAGI. Deletions cut 7 bases from V and 7 bases from J, with 16 bases between. The CDR3 is 14 residues long.

A few counts support this clonotype. The chain employs TRBV10-1 and TRBJ1-1, with 12 bases aligning to TRBD1. J lost 4 bases, V lost 5 bases, and 14 bases had no gene match. The CDR3 runs 18 residues. Germline V lookup: CDR1 WNHNN, CDR2 SYGVQD (reference sequence). This CDR3 reads CASSQGTGGNWAPTEAFF. The CDR3 DNA follows: TGCGCCAGCAGTCAAGGGACAGGGGGCAATTGGGCACCCACTGAAGCTTTCTTT.